These 32 T cell receptor beta chains came from one sample sequenced in a study of shared clonotypes between healthy human individuals. Profiling relied on immunoSEQ multiplex PCR, and the TCRdb table lists in-frame clones only, not all of them. This table has roughly 2,500,000 clones, roughly 93% appearing once. The specimen was naive CD4+ T cells from PBMCs. The subset here: CD45RA+ positively selected. Every receptor here comes from a young man in good health. Some clones in this sample may be carry-over from other donors' samples.

This chain joins TRBV28 and TRBJ2-7, with a weak D call TRBD2 (5 bases). The CDR3 runs to 17 residues. V lost 5 bases, J lost 2 bases, and 22 bases lay in between. Germline CDR1 reads MDHEN; CDR2 reads SYDVKM. The CDR3 sequence: CASSRLGMGIRPYEQYF. The DNA for the CDR3 is TGTGCCAGCAGTCGTCTCGGGATGGGTATTCGCCCCTACGAGCAGTACTTC.

This chain joins TRBV28 and TRBJ2-7; D assignment may be TRBD1 or TRBD2 (5 bases each). Looked up from germline, CDR1 is MDHEN and CDR2 is SYDVKM. Trimming shortened V by 2 bases and J by 3 bases, and 17 bases separated the two germline ends. The CDR3 sequence is 16 residues long. CDR3 residues: CASSLPLGPVGYEQYF. In nucleotides, the CDR3 is TGTGCCAGCAGTTTACCCTTGGGACCGGTTGGCTACGAGCAGTACTTC.

V gene TRBV11-2 combines with J gene TRBJ1-3; tentative D call: TRBD1 (5 bases). CDR1 and CDR2 from the germline V gene are SGHAT and FQNNGV. This CDR3 has 15 amino acids. V dropped 2 bases and J dropped 8 bases, with 16 bases sitting between them. The CDR3 region has the DNA TGTGCCAGCAGCTTATCCAGTGGCGGGACGTACACCATATATTTT. Translated, it gives CASSLSSGGTYTIYF.

The chain carries TRBV10-3 and TRBJ2-1; 11 bases map to TRBD2. The CDR3 spans 14 residues. Germline V gene sequence: CDR1 ENHRY, CDR2 SYGVKD. With 6 bases clipped from V and 7 bases from J, the junction kept 5 bases outside the gene matches. The CDR3 coding sequence is TGTGCCATCAGCACTAGCGGGAGCCGGAATGAGCAGTTCTTC. Translating gives CAISTSGSRNEQFF.

This chain connects TRBV28 to TRBJ2-4, with D maybe TRBD1 (6 bases). Trimming took 5 bases from V and 4 from J, leaving 21 bases between them. Germline CDR1 is MDHEN and CDR2 is SYDVKM. The CDR3 covers 17 residues. The CDR3 nucleotides read TGTGCCAGCAGTCTGGGGGCCTTCCTTCCGACGAAAAACATTCAGTACTTC. Its protein is CASSLGAFLPTKNIQYF.

This clone was counted once. The rearrangement joins TRBV4-1 to TRBJ2-1, with 9 bases aligning to TRBD2. Germline V gives CDR1 MGHRA, CDR2 YSYEKL. Trimming at V came to 1 base and at J to 3 bases, leaving 4 bases not matched to a gene. The CDR3 is 16 residues long. In DNA, the CDR3 is TGCGCCAGCAGCCAAGGATCTAGCGGGGTCTACAATGAGCAGTTCTTC. Translated: CASSQGSSGVYNEQFF.

The chain joins TRBV5-4 to TRBJ2-3; the D gene is possibly TRBD2 (5 bases). This CDR3 spans 18 amino acids. The germline V gene encodes CDR1 SGHNT and CDR2 YYREEE (reference sequence). V gave up 4 bases and J gave up 0 bases, with 21 bases separating them. The CDR3 DNA reads TGTGCCAGCAGCCCGAGAGGGATCTTACCCTATAGCACAGATACGCAGTATTTT. It is translated as CASSPRGILPYSTDTQYF.

The rearrangement uses TRBV15 and TRBJ1-2; D uncertain. The CDR3 length is 16 residues. Germline V gene lookup returns CDR1 LNHNV and CDR2 YYDKDF (reference sequence). V lost 0 bases and J lost 4, with 15 bases in between. CDR3 DNA sequence: TGTGCCACCAGCAGAGATCCCGCGGGAACGGGCTATGGCTACACCTTC. Amino acids: CATSRDPAGTGYGYTF. Using reference TRBV15 and TRBJ1-2 for the parts outside the CDR3, the full variable domain is DAMVIQNPRYQVTQFGKPVTLSCSQTLNHNVMYWYQQKSSQAPKLLFHYYDKDFNNEADTPDNFQSRRPNTSFCFLDIRSPGLGDTAMYLCATSRDPAGTGYGYTFGSGTRLTVV.

This sequence joins TRBV7-2 and TRBJ2-3, with D unclear. The CDR3 loop spans 16 amino acids. CDR1 and CDR2 (germline): SGHTA, FQGNSA. V lost 0 bases and J 1 base, leaving 11 bases between the germline ends. The CDR3 DNA follows: TGTGCCAGCAGCTTAGCGCCGGCCCTCGGCACAGATACGCAGTATTTT. Translation gives CASSLAPALGTDTQYF.

This chain uses TRBV25-1 with TRBJ1-4, with 7 bases fitting TRBD1. The CDR3 contains 14 residues. Germline V CDR1 and CDR2: MGHDK, SYGVNS. V shed 7 bases, J shed 5 bases, and the junction held 7 bases outside the gene matches. The CDR3 reads CASTRQGHNEKLFF. The CDR3 bases are TGTGCCAGCACCCGACAGGGCCACAATGAAAAACTGTTTTTT.

V usage is TRBV19 and J usage is TRBJ1-3; D gene uncertain. The CDR3 extends over 15 amino acids. V dropped 3 bases and J dropped 0 bases, with 9 bases sitting between them. CDR1 is LNHDA, CDR2 SQIVND, per germline (reference sequence). CDR3 bases: TGTGCCAGTAGTATCATGATTAGCTCTGGAAACACCATATATTTT. Amino acid sequence: CASSIMISSGNTIYF.

The chain uses TRBV30 and TRBJ2-6, with no clear D. The CDR3 loop spans 15 amino acids. The germline V and J ends were trimmed by 4 bases and 0 bases, with 10 bases remaining between them. Germline CDR1 reads GTSNPN; CDR2 reads SVGIG (reference sequence). The CDR3 DNA is TGTGCCTGGACGAGGTTCGGCTCTGGGGCCAACGTCCTGACTTTC. It codes for CAWTRFGSGANVLTF.

To note about this clone: The sample contains more than one DNA sequence encoding this CDR3. The rearrangement joins TRBV7-2 to TRBJ2-7; D might be TRBD1 (6 bases). The V gene lost 2 bases and the J gene lost 5 bases, with 10 bases spanning the gap. The CDR3 totals 13 residues. Germline values: CDR1 SGHTA, CDR2 FQGNSA. CDR3 DNA: TGTGCCAGCAGCTTACTACAGGGCAACGAGCAGTACTTC. Amino acids: CASSLLQGNEQYF.

J is TRBJ2-7 and V is TRBV6-6; D possibly corresponds to TRBD2 (5 bases). The CDR3 totals 13 residues. From germline, CDR1 is MNHNY and CDR2 SVGAGI (reference sequence). V lost 4 bases and J lost 3, with 10 bases in between. The CDR3 coding sequence is TGTGCCAGCAGTTTGGCCGGGGACTACGAGCAGTACTTC. Translation: CASSLAGDYEQYF.

The V and J genes are TRBV5-6 and TRBJ1-4; no clear D. Germline V lookup: CDR1 SGHDT, CDR2 YYEEEE. The V end lost 2 bases, the J end lost 11 bases, and 19 bases lay between the germline ends. The CDR3 contains 15 residues. The CDR3 region is CASSFNPPGKAKLFF. The CDR3 DNA reads TGTGCCAGCAGCTTTAACCCCCCGGGGAAAGCGAAACTGTTTTTT.

The chain joins TRBV7-2 to TRBJ2-1, with D possibly matching TRBD2 (5 bases). The CDR3 spans 18 residues. V shed 5 bases and J shed 7 bases, with 27 bases lying between them. Per germline, CDR1 SGHTA and CDR2 FQGNSA. CDR3 DNA sequence: TGTGCCAGCAGCCGACCTAAATTGCTAGCTGAGTTGAGGAATGAGCAGTTCTTC. This codes for CASSRPKLLAELRNEQFF.

Comment on this clone: At one end the junction does not follow the germline gene, possibly because of a read error. The chain recombines TRBV5-1 with TRBJ1-1; D possibly corresponds to TRBD1 (5 bases). CDR1 is SGHRS, CDR2 YFSETQ, per germline. The CDR3 spans 15 residues. In DNA, the CDR3 is TGCGCCAGCAGCTCGGCTGACAGCCCGAACGCTGAAGCTTTCTTT. Encoded protein: CASSSADSPNAEAFF. Looking up the rest from reference TRBV5-1 and TRBJ1-1 gives the full variable domain: KAGVTQTPRYLIKTRGQQVTLSCSPISGHRSVSWYQQTPGQGLQFLFEYFSETQRNKGNFPGRFSGRQFSNSRSEMNVSTLELGDSALYLCASSSADSPNAEAFFGQGTRLTVV.

This chain joins TRBV7-3 and TRBJ2-1; 9 bases align to TRBD2. The length of the CDR3 is 17 residues. Germline loops: CDR1 SGHTA, CDR2 FQGTGA. V gave up 5 bases and J gave up 2 bases; unmatched junction bases: 10. The CDR3 loop reads CASSPNSGTSPYNEQFF. CDR3 DNA sequence: TGTGCCAGCAGCCCTAATTCTGGGACTAGCCCCTACAATGAGCAGTTCTTC.

V gene TRBV18 combines with J gene TRBJ2-5, with D possibly matching TRBD1 (5 bases). There are 14 residues in the CDR3. Germline V gives CDR1 KGHSH, CDR2 LQKENI. V was cut by 1 base and J by 5 bases, with 11 bases left in between. CDR3 nucleotides: TGTGCCAGCTCACCACAGGGGCCCCAGGAGACCCAGTACTTC. This codes for CASSPQGPQETQYF. The entire variable domain, with the rest obtained from reference TRBV18 and TRBJ2-5, is as follows: NAGVMQNPRHLVRRRGQEARLRCSPMKGHSHVYWYRQLPEEGLKFMVYLQKENIIDESGMPKERFSAEFPKEGPSILRIQQVVRGDSAAYFCASSPQGPQETQYFGPGTRLLVL.

The rearrangement links TRBV11-2 to TRBJ2-7; a possible D gene is TRBD2 (5 bases). CDR3 size: 12 residues. Trimming cost V 6 bases and J 3 bases, with 9 bases left between them. Germline CDR1 and CDR2: SGHAT and FQNNGV. DNA of the CDR3: TGTGCCAGCAGTCCAGACTACTACGAGCAGTACTTC. Translation gives CASSPDYYEQYF. Based on the CDR3 plus reference TRBV11-2 and TRBJ2-7, the full variable domain is EAGVAQSPRYKIIEKRQSVAFWCNPISGHATLYWYQQILGQGPKLLIQFQNNGVVDDSQLPKDRFSAERLKGVDSTLKIQPAKLEDSAVYLCASSPDYYEQYFGPGTRLTVT.

The chain links TRBV28 to TRBJ1-5, with a possible D match to TRBD1 (5 bases). Trimming shortened V by 2 bases and J by 6 bases, and 8 bases separated the two germline ends. The CDR3 length is 13 residues. Germline CDR1 and CDR2: MDHEN and SYDVKM. Here the CDR3 DNA reads TGTGCCAGCAGTTTAGTTGGGGCTCAGCCCCAGCATTTT. Amino acid sequence: CASSLVGAQPQHF.

V is TRBV7-8 and J is TRBJ2-1, with no clear D. The CDR3 has 14 residues. V lost 5 bases and J 9 bases, leaving 17 bases between the germline ends. Per germline, CDR1 SGHVS and CDR2 FQNEAQ. DNA for the CDR3: TGTGCCAGCAGCGTCTTACCAGTTTTCGGTGAGCAGTTCTTC. It codes for CASSVLPVFGEQFF.

This rearrangement joins TRBV7-9 to TRBJ1-2; D perhaps matches TRBD1 (6 bases). With 5 bases removed from V and 5 bases from J, the gap between germline ends came to 15 bases. The CDR3 sequence is 14 residues long. Germline CDR1 reads SEHNR; CDR2 reads FQNEAQ (reference sequence). The CDR3 coding sequence is TGTGCCAGCAGCCCTCAGGGGCAATGGTATGGCTACACCTTC. This encodes CASSPQGQWYGYTF.

The chain has TRBV2 and TRBJ2-5; 11 nucleotides align to TRBD1. The CDR3 totals 15 residues. J gave up 4 bases and V 11 bases, and 12 bases lay outside the gene matches. CDR1 is SNHLY, CDR2 FYNNEI, per germline. CDR3 nucleotide sequence: TGTGCCTCCCAACCGGACAGGGGGCCGGGAGAGACCCAGTACTTC. It encodes CASQPDRGPGETQYF.

Points on this clone: Distinct nucleotide sequences in the sample also encode this CDR3. The genes are TRBV5-4 and TRBJ1-1; D not certain. The V end lost 0 bases, the J end lost 3 bases, and 3 bases lay between the germline ends. The CDR3 contains 12 residues. Germline V gives CDR1 SGHNT, CDR2 YYREEE (reference sequence). Here the CDR3 DNA reads TGTGCCAGCAGCTTGGGGGACACTGAAGCTTTCTTT. Its translation: CASSLGDTEAFF.

The gene calls are TRBV19 and TRBJ2-7; 11 bases map to TRBD1. V lost 3 bases and J lost 8; bases outside the gene matches: 6. CDR1 and CDR2 from the germline V gene are LNHDA and SQIVND (reference sequence). The length of the CDR3 is 14 residues. The CDR3 nucleotides are TGTGCCAGTAGTATCGAAGGGACAGGGGGGAAGCAGTACTTC. Protein: CASSIEGTGGKQYF. The full variable domain, completed using reference TRBV19 and TRBJ2-7, is DGGITQSPKYLFRKEGQNVTLSCEQNLNHDAMYWYRQDPGQGLRLIYYSQIVNDFQKGDIAEGYSVSREKKESFPLTVTSAQKNPTAFYLCASSIEGTGGKQYFGPGTRLTVT.

The V and J genes are TRBV6-5 and TRBJ2-7, with D possibly being TRBD1 (5 bases). V shed 10 bases and J shed 2 bases, with 15 bases lying between them. Germline CDR1 reads MNHEY; CDR2 reads SVGAGI. The CDR3 is 13 residues long. The DNA of the CDR3 is TGTGCCAACAGAGGACGACAGCCCTACGAGCAGTACTTC. The encoded protein is CANRGRQPYEQYF.

The chain couples TRBV30 to TRBJ2-1; TRBD1 might be the D (6 bases). The V end was cut by 2 bases, the J end by 0 bases, with 17 bases between. Germline lookup yields CDR1 GTSNPN and CDR2 SVGIG (reference sequence). There are 17 residues in the CDR3. CDR3 sequence (DNA): TGTGCCTGGAGTTCCCGGACAGTACAAAGCTCCTACAATGAGCAGTTCTTC. Protein sequence: CAWSSRTVQSSYNEQFF.

About this clone itself: Other DNA sequences in the sample encode the same CDR3. The chain employs TRBV4-1 and TRBJ1-4, with TRBD1 as a possible D gene (5 bases). The CDR3 contains 14 residues. The germline gives CDR1 MGHRA, CDR2 YSYEKL. V was clipped by 4 bases and J by 7 bases, with 13 bases between them. This CDR3 is CASSRGGGGEKLFF. The CDR3 DNA follows: TGCGCCAGCAGCCGGGGCGGGGGGGGTGAAAAACTGTTTTTT.

The V call is TRBV6-1, the J call TRBJ1-5; TRBD1 agrees at 8 bases. This CDR3 region has 19 residues. With 4 bases clipped from V and 3 bases from J, the junction kept 17 bases outside the gene matches. Looked up from germline, CDR1 is MNHNS and CDR2 is SASEGT. CDR3 coding DNA: TGTGCCAGCAGTGGCCGGGACAGGTTCTTTGTCAGCCCCAATCAGCCCCAGCATTTT. Translation gives CASSGRDRFFVSPNQPQHF.

The V gene is TRBV7-9, the J gene TRBJ2-3; 9 positions agree with TRBD1. The CDR3 spans 14 residues. V shed 7 bases, J shed 3 bases, and the junction held 5 bases outside the gene matches. Germline V lookup: CDR1 SEHNR, CDR2 FQNEAQ (reference sequence). CDR3 nucleotides: TGTGCCAGCATCTCGGGACAGGGAACAGATACGCAGTATTTT. Encoded protein: CASISGQGTDTQYF. The full variable domain, completed using reference TRBV7-9 and TRBJ2-3, is DTGVSQNPRHKITKRGQNVTFRCDPISEHNRLYWYRQTLGQGPEFLTYFQNEAQLEKSRLLSDRFSAERPKGSFSTLEIQRTEQGDSAMYLCASISGQGTDTQYFGPGTRLTVL.

The rearrangement joins TRBV6-1 to TRBJ2-5; D may be TRBD2 (5 bases). The length of the CDR3 is 13 residues. From germline, CDR1 is MNHNS and CDR2 SASEGT. V lost 4 bases, J lost 5 bases, and 11 bases lay in between. The CDR3 sequence is CASSGGMRETQYF. CDR3 nucleotides: TGTGCCAGCAGTGGAGGGATGAGGGAGACCCAGTACTTC.